This T cell receptor beta chain was found in a study of CD8 T cells in Susac syndrome. In germline, CDR1 is SGDLS, CDR2 YYNGEE. The trim removed 4 bases at V and 0 bases at J, leaving 11 bases unmatched. This CDR3 spans 18 amino acids. Random-hexamer reverse transcription was applied to roughly 0.45 to 1 ug RNA. TCRdb re-called the immunoSEQ multiplex PCR reads through MiXCR, storing one row per CDR3 protein. Of 250,000 to 350,000 distinct CDR3 sequences listed, about 92% are singletons. The receptor comes from a human donor with multiple sclerosis. The specimen sequenced was CD4+ T cells from PBMCs. The chain links TRBV9 to TRBJ2-1, with TRBD2 identical over 9 bases. The CDR3 nucleotides are TGTGCCAGCAGCCCCCGGGGGAGCGGGGGGAACTCCTACAATGAGCAGTTCTTC. It translates to CASSPRGSGGNSYNEQFF.